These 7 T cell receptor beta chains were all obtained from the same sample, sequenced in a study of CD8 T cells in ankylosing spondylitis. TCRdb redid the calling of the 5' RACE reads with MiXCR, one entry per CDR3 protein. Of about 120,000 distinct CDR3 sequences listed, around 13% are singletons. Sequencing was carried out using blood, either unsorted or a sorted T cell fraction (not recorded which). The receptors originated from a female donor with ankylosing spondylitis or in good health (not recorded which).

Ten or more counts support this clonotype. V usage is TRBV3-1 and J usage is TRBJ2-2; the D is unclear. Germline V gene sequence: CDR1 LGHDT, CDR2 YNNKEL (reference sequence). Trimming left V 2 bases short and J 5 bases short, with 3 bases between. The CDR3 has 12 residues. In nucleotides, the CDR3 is TGTGCCAGCAGCCAACGTACCGGGGAGCTGTTTTTT. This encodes CASSQRTGELFF.

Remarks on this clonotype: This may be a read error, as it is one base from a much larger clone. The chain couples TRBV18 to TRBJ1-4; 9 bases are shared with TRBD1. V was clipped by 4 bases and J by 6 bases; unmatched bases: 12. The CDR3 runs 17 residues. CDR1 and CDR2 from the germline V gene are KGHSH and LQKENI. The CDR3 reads CASSQWDRAFSDEKLFF. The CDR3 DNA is TGTGCCAGCTCACAATGGGACAGGGCTTTCTCTGATGAAAAACTGTTTTTT. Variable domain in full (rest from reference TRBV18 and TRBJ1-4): NAGVMQNPRHLVRRRGQEARLRCSPMKGHSHVYWYRQLPEEGLKFMVYLQKENIIDESGMPKERFSAEFPKEGPSILRIQQVVRGDSAAYFCASSQWDRAFSDEKLFFGSGTQLSVL.

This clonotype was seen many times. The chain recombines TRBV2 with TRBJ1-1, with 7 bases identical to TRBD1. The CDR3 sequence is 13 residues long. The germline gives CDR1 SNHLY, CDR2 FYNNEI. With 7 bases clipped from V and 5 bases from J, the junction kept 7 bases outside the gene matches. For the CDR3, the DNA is TGTGCCAGCAAAAACAGGGGTGATACTGAAGCTTTCTTT. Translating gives CASKNRGDTEAFF. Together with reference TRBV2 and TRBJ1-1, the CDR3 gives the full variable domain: EPEVTQTPSHQVTQMGQEVILRCVPISNHLYFYWYRQILGQKVEFLVSFYNNEISEKSEIFDDQFSVERPDGSNFTLKIRSTKLEDSAMYFCASKNRGDTEAFFGQGTRLTVV.

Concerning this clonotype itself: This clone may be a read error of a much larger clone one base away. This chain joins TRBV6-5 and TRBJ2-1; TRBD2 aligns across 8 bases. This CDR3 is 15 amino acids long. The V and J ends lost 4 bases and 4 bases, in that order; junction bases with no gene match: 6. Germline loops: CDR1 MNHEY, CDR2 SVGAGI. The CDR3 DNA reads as TGTGCCAGCAGTTCGGGACTAGTGGGTTACAATGAGCAGTTCTTC. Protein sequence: CASSSGLVGYNEQFF.

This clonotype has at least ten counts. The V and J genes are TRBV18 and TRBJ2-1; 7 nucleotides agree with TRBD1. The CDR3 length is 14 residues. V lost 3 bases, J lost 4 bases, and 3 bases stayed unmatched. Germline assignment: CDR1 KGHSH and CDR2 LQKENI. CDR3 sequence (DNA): TGTGCCAGCTCACCGGGACAGCAATACAATGAGCAGTTCTTC. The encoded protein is CASSPGQQYNEQFF.

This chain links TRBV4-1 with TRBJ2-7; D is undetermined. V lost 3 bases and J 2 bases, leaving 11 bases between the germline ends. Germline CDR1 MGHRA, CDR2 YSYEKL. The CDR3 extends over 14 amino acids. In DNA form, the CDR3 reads TGCGCCAGCAGCCAGATGGACGGAGCCTACGAGCAGTACTTC. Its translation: CASSQMDGAYEQYF.

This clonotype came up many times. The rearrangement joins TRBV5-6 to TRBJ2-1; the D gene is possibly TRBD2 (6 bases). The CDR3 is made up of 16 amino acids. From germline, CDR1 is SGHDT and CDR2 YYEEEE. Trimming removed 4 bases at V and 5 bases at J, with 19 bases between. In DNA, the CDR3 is TGTGCCAGCAGCGCGATTGGGGGGACGTTACACAATGAGCAGTTCTTC. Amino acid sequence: CASSAIGGTLHNEQFF. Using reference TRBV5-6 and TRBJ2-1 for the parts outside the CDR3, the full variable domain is DAGVTQSPTHLIKTRGQQVTLRCSPKSGHDTVSWYQQALGQGPQFIFQYYEEEERQRGNFPDRFSGHQFPNYSSELNVNALLLGDSALYLCASSAIGGTLHNEQFFGPGTRLTVL.